Listed below are T cell receptor beta chains from one sample, sequenced in a study of shared clonotypes between healthy human individuals. Repertoires were generated with immunoSEQ multiplex PCR, while TCRdb's copy carries only in-frame clones and drops some. The sample has about 990,000 clones, approximately 78% seen once; the top ten hold roughly 0.55%. The sequencing input was memory CD4+ T cells from PBMCs. These receptors all stem from a man between 18 and 29 years old in good health. Some clones in this sample may be carry-over from other donors' samples. Each CDR3 is given with its conserved first and last residue. The order of the fields is CDR3 DNA, CDR3 protein, clone size, D gene, J gene, V gene. The D gene is left open where the match is weak. The size field is filled for only some rows; it gives once, few, many or a size class.

TGTGCCAGCGCGATGGGGTACGAGCAGTACTTC | CASAMGYEQYF | . | . | TRBJ2-7 | TRBV6-5
TGTGCCAGCAGAGGGGCCTCACAGACCCAGTACTTC | CASRGASQTQYF | . | . | TRBJ2-5 | TRBV28
TGCGCCAGCAGCTCTACTTGGGACACCTCTGGTGGCTACACCTTC | CASSSTWDTSGGYTF | . | . | TRBJ1-2 | TRBV5-1
TGTGCCAGCAGCCTTCGGGGGGCGCGAAGCTACGAGCAGTACTTC | CASSLRGARSYEQYF | . | . | TRBJ2-7 | TRBV6-1
TGCAGCGTTGAAAGGCCGGGACAGGGCCGTGGGGGCTACACCTTC | CSVERPGQGRGGYTF | . | TRBD1 | TRBJ1-2 | TRBV29-1
TGTGCCTGTCCGGACAGGGGGTCTTTATCTGGGGCCAACGTCCTGACTTTC | CACPDRGSLSGANVLTF | . | TRBD1 | TRBJ2-6 | TRBV30
TGTGCCAGTAGTGCGGGGACCGTCTTCTACGAGCAGTACTTC | CASSAGTVFYEQYF | . | . | TRBJ2-7 | TRBV19
TGCAGCGTAGGGCAGGGGCGGGGAGAGACCCAGTACTTC | CSVGQGRGETQYF | many | . | TRBJ2-5 | TRBV29-1
TGTGCCAGCTTAGGAAGGGACACCCACTACGAGCAGTACTTC | CASLGRDTHYEQYF | . | . | TRBJ2-7 | TRBV6-1
TGTGCCAGCAGTTTATCCCCGGGACTAGCGGGAGGAGATACGCAGTATTTT | CASSLSPGLAGGDTQYF | . | TRBD2 | TRBJ2-3 | TRBV28
TGTGCCAGCTCCACGAGCTCCTACAATGAGCAGTTCTTC | CASSTSSYNEQFF | . | . | TRBJ2-1 | TRBV18
TGTGCCAGCAGCGTAGGCCCAGCGGGGAAAGAGACCCAGTACTTC | CASSVGPAGKETQYF | . | TRBD2 | TRBJ2-5 | TRBV9
TGTGCCAGCAGCGAAGCGCCCAGCTCCTACAATGAGCAGTTCTTC | CASSEAPSSYNEQFF | . | . | TRBJ2-1 | TRBV9
TGTGCCAGCAGTGGACAGGGGTTGGGGACTAACTATGGCTACACCTTC | CASSGQGLGTNYGYTF | . | TRBD1 | TRBJ1-2 | TRBV2
TGCGCCAGCAGCCAAGATCAGGGTGGAATGGACACTGAAGCTTTCTTT | CASSQDQGGMDTEAFF | few | . | TRBJ1-1 | TRBV4-1
TGTGCCAGCAGCTTGTTTAGTGGGACAGGGACTAACACGGCCGGGGAGCTGTTTTTT | CASSLFSGTGTNTAGELFF | few | TRBD1 | TRBJ2-2 | TRBV5-7
TGTGCCAGCATGGGACAGGGGATTTATGGCTACACCTTC | CASMGQGIYGYTF | . | TRBD1 | TRBJ1-2 | TRBV6-1
TGTGCCAGCAGCCTGAGGGGTCCCTCCTCATACGAGCAGTACTTC | CASSLRGPSSYEQYF | . | . | TRBJ2-7 | TRBV7-2
TGCGCCAGCAGCTTGGCTGGCTTAAACAATGAGCAGTTCTTC | CASSLAGLNNEQFF | . | . | TRBJ2-1 | TRBV5-1
TGTGCCATCAGGCTCCGAAGGGACACTGAAGCTTTCTTT | CAIRLRRDTEAFF | . | . | TRBJ1-1 | TRBV10-3
TGCGCCAGCAGCACCTCTCCCGGGACAGGGCCCAATGAGCAGTTCTTC | CASSTSPGTGPNEQFF | . | TRBD1 | TRBJ2-1 | TRBV5-1
TGTGCCAGCAGTCCAAAGCCTTTGGGACAGGGTAACCAAGAGACCCAGTACTTC | CASSPKPLGQGNQETQYF | . | TRBD1 | TRBJ2-5 | TRBV27
TGTGCCAGCAGCCTCGACGGCCTCTTAGGCTACACCTTC | CASSLDGLLGYTF | . | . | TRBJ1-2 | TRBV28
TGTGCCAGCAGCCTCCCAGGGAGATATGGCTACACCTTC | CASSLPGRYGYTF | once | . | TRBJ1-2 | TRBV5-4
TGTGCCAGCAGCCCCAGTCCAGGGGGCAGCGGGGAGCTGTTTTTT | CASSPSPGGSGELFF | . | TRBD1 | TRBJ2-2 | TRBV11-3
TGTGCCAGCAGCGAGGTCCAGGGGGCGTCCTCTGGGGCCAACGTCCTGACTTTC | CASSEVQGASSGANVLTF | few | TRBD1 | TRBJ2-6 | TRBV27
TGTGCCAGCAGCTCCCCAGGGGGTATGGAGCAGCCCCAGCATTTT | CASSSPGGMEQPQHF | . | TRBD1 | TRBJ1-5 | TRBV7-9
TGTGCCAGCAGGAGAAGCTCCTACGAGCAGTACTTC | CASRRSSYEQYF | many | . | TRBJ2-7 | TRBV2
TGTGCCAGCAGTCCAGACAGGGGGCCGGCGGAGACCCAGTACTTC | CASSPDRGPAETQYF | . | TRBD1 | TRBJ2-5 | TRBV27
TGTGCCAGCAGCTTCGACAGGGGGCGACAGCCCCAGCATTTT | CASSFDRGRQPQHF | . | TRBD1 | TRBJ1-5 | TRBV7-2
TGTGCCAGCAGCCGGACTACAACGACGCAGTATTTT | CASSRTTTTQYF | many | . | TRBJ2-3 | TRBV7-9
TGTGCCAGCAGTGGCCAATATACGGGGGGCGAGACCCAGTACTTC | CASSGQYTGGETQYF | . | . | TRBJ2-5 | TRBV28
TGTGCCAGCTCACCGCAGGGAAATGGAAACACCATATATTTT | CASSPQGNGNTIYF | many | . | TRBJ1-3 | TRBV18
TGTGCCAGCAGCAGGGGCCGGGACTCTGGAAAAGATACGCAGTATTTT | CASSRGRDSGKDTQYF | . | . | TRBJ2-3 | TRBV5-8
TGTGCCAGCAGTGGGAGGGGACTAGCGGGAGGGCCTGAGCAGTACTTC | CASSGRGLAGGPEQYF | . | TRBD2 | TRBJ2-7 | TRBV6-1
TGTGCCAGCAGACCGGGACAGGGGTTTAGGGATACTGAAGCTTTCTTT | CASRPGQGFRDTEAFF | . | TRBD1 | TRBJ1-1 | TRBV28
TGTGCCAGCAGCCAAGATTCGGAGACCCAGTACTTC | CASSQDSETQYF | . | . | TRBJ2-5 | TRBV4-2
TGTGCCAGCAGCTTAGCCCCCGGGGGGAACTATGGCTACACCTTC | CASSLAPGGNYGYTF | . | . | TRBJ1-2 | TRBV5-5
TGTGCCAGCAGCTGGACTAGCAGCTCTACCACAGATACGCAGTATTTT | CASSWTSSSTTDTQYF | . | TRBD2 | TRBJ2-3 | TRBV5-5
TGCGCCACCACCTCGGGGGGAGATGGCGCCGGGGAGCTGTTTTTT | CATTSGGDGAGELFF | . | TRBD2 | TRBJ2-2 | TRBV10-1
TGCGCCAGCAGCCCACAGGGGGCGCCGCACGCTGAGCAGTTCTTC | CASSPQGAPHAEQFF | . | TRBD1 | TRBJ2-1 | TRBV5-1
TGTGCCTGGAGGAAGGTTTCGCTGGGATCTGGAAACACCATATATTTT | CAWRKVSLGSGNTIYF | . | . | TRBJ1-3 | TRBV30
TGTGCCATCAGGGCCACTAGCGGGAGCGGTAATGAGCAGTTCTTC | CAIRATSGSGNEQFF | . | TRBD2 | TRBJ2-1 | TRBV10-3
TGTGCCAGCTCAATAGGGAGAGAGACCCAGTACTTC | CASSIGRETQYF | . | . | TRBJ2-5 | TRBV19
TGTGCCAGCGTGACCAGACAGGGGGACACAGATACGCAGTATTTT | CASVTRQGDTDTQYF | . | TRBD1 | TRBJ2-3 | TRBV6-4
TGTGCCAGCAGCTTTACCGGGACTAGGTCTTCCAACGAGCAGTACTTC | CASSFTGTRSSNEQYF | . | TRBD2 | TRBJ2-7 | TRBV5-6
TGTGCCTGGCTTTCGCCACAGGCTACTAACTATGGCTACACCTTC | CAWLSPQATNYGYTF | . | . | TRBJ1-2 | TRBV30
TGTGCCAGCAGTGCCGGCCCCATCGGATGGAATGAGCAGTTCTTC | CASSAGPIGWNEQFF | . | . | TRBJ2-1 | TRBV28
TGTGCCAGCAGTTACTCGGGGGCAGGCCACGGCTATGGCTACACCTTC | CASSYSGAGHGYGYTF | . | . | TRBJ1-2 | TRBV6-5
TGTGCCAGCAGCTTAGTGACGGTCCAAGAGACCCAGTACTTC | CASSLVTVQETQYF | . | . | TRBJ2-5 | TRBV11-2
TGTGCCTGGAGTAGACAGAGGAATCAGCCCCAGCATTTT | CAWSRQRNQPQHF | once | . | TRBJ1-5 | TRBV30
TGTGCCAGCAGTTACTCGATGTTGGAGGGGGGGGAGCTGTTTTTT | CASSYSMLEGGELFF | . | . | TRBJ2-2 | TRBV6-6
TGTGCCAGCAGTTCTAGGGCCGGGGCCCAGTACTTC | CASSSRAGAQYF | . | . | TRBJ2-5 | TRBV28
TGTGCCAGCAGTACCCCTAACTATGGCTACACCTTC | CASSTPNYGYTF | . | . | TRBJ1-2 | TRBV25-1
TGCAGTGCCTCCCCCGCCCTATCTTTCTTT | CSASPALSFF | . | . | TRBJ1-1 | TRBV20-1
TGTGCCAGCAGCTCGAGCGGGAGGGAGGGAGATACGCAGTATTTT | CASSSSGREGDTQYF | . | TRBD2 | TRBJ2-3 | TRBV7-2
TGTGCCAGCAGCCCCCCCGACAGGTCTAGCAATCAGCCCCAGCATTTT | CASSPPDRSSNQPQHF | . | . | TRBJ1-5 | TRBV6-6
TGCGCCAGCAGCCAAGACCTGGGGGCGACTGAAGCTTTCTTT | CASSQDLGATEAFF | . | . | TRBJ1-1 | TRBV4-3
TGTGCCATCAGTAAAAGGGGGGACAGGGGTTGGGAGACCCAGTACTTC | CAISKRGDRGWETQYF | . | TRBD1 | TRBJ2-5 | TRBV10-3